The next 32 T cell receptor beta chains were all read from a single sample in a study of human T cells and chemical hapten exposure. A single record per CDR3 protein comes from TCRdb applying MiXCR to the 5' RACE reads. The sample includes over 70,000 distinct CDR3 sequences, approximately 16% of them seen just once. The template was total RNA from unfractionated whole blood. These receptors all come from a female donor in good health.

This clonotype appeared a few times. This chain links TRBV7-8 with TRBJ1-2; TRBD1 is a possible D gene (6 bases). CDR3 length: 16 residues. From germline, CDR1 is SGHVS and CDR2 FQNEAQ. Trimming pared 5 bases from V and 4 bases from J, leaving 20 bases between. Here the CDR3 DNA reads TGTGCCAGCAGCGCTACTCACAGGGAAGCCCCCTATGGCTACACCTTC. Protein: CASSATHREAPYGYTF.

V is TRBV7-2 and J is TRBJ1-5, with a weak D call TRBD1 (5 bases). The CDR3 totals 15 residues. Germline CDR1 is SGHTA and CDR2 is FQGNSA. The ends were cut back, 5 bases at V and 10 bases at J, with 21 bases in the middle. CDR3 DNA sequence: TGTGCCAGCAGCCCCCTTGGGGCGGACGGGGCCCCCCAGCATTTT. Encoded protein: CASSPLGADGAPQHF.

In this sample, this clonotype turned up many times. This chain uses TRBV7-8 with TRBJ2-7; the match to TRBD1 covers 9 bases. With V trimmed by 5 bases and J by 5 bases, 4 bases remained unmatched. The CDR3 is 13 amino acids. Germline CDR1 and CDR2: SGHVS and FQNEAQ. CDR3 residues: CASSAQGANEQYF. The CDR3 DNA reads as TGTGCCAGCAGCGCACAGGGGGCTAACGAGCAGTACTTC.

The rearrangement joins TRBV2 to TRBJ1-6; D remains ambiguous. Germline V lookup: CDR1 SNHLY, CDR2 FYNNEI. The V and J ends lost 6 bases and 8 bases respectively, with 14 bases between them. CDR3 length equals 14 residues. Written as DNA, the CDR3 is TGTGCCAGCAGGAAGGACGAATGGGATTCACCCCTCCACTTT. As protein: CASRKDEWDSPLHF. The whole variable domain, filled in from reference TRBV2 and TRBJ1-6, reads EPEVTQTPSHQVTQMGQEVILRCVPISNHLYFYWYRQILGQKVEFLVSFYNNEISEKSEIFDDQFSVERPDGSNFTLKIRSTKLEDSAMYFCASRKDEWDSPLHFGNGTRLTVT.

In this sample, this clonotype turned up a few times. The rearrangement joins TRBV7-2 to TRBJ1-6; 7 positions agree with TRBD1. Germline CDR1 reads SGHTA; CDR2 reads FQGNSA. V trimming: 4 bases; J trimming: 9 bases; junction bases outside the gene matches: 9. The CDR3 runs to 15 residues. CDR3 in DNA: TGTGCCAGCAGCTCCGCCGTGACAGGGACTTCACCCCTCCACTTT. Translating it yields CASSSAVTGTSPLHF.

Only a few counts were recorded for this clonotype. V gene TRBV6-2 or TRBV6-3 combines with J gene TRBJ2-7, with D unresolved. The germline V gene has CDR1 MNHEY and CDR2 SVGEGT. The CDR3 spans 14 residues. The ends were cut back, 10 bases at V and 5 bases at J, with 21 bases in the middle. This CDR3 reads CATLLGSPFDEQYF. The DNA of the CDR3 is TGTGCCACCCTATTGGGGTCCCCCTTTGACGAGCAGTACTTC.

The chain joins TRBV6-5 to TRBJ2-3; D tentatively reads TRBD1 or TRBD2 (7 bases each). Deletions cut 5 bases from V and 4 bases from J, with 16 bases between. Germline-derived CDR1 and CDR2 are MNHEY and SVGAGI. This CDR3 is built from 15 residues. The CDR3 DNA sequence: TGTGCCAGCAGTCCCAGGGCAGGGGGGGCAGATACGCAGTATTTT. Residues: CASSPRAGGADTQYF.

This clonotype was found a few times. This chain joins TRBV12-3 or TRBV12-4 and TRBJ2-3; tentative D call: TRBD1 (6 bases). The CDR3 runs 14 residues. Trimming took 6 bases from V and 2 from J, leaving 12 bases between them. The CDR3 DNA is TGTGCCAGCAGACCAGGGGTTACCACAGATACGCAGTATTTT. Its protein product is CASRPGVTTDTQYF.

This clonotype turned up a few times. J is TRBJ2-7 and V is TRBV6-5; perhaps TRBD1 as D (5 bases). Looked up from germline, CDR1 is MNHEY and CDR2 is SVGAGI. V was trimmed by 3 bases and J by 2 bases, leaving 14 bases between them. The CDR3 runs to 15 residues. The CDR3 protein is CASSYGWGNPYEQYF. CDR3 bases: TGTGCCAGCAGTTATGGCTGGGGCAATCCCTACGAGCAGTACTTC.

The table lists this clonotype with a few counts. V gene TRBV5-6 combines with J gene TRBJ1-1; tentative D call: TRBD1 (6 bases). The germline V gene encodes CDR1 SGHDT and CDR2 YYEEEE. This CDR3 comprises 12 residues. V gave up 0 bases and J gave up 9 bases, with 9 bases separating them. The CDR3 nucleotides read TGTGCCAGCAGCTTGGCAGGGGTTCAAGCTTTCTTT. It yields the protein CASSLAGVQAFF.

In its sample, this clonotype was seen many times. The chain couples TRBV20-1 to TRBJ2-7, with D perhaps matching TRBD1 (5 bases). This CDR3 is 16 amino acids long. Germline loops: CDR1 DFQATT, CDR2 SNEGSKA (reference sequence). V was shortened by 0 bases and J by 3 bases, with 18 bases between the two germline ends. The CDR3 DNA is TGCAGTGCTAGAGACCTCTCGACAGAAGGGATCTACGAGCAGTACTTC. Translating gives CSARDLSTEGIYEQYF.

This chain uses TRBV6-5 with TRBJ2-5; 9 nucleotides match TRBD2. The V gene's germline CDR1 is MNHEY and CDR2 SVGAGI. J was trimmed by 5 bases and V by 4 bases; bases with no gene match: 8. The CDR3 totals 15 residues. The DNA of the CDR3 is TGTGCCAGCAGTTCAAGCGGGGGGATCGCCGAGACCCAGTACTTC. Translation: CASSSSGGIAETQYF.

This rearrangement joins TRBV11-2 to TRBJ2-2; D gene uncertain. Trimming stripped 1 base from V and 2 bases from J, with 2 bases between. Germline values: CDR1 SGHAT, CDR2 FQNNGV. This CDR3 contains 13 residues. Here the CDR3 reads CASSLVNTGELFF. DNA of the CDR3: TGTGCCAGCAGCTTAGTTAACACCGGGGAGCTGTTTTTT.

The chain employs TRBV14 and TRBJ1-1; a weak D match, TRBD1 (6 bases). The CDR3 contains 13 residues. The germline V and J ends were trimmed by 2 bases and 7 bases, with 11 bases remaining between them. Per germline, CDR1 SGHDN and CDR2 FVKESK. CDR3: CASSQLDSIEAFF. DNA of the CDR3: TGTGCCAGCAGCCAATTGGACAGTATTGAAGCTTTCTTT.

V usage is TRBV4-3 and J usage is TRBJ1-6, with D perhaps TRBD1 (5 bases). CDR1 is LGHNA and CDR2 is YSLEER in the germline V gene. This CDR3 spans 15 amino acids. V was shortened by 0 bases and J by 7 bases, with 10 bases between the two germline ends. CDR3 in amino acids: CASSQDRGGNSPLHF. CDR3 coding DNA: TGCGCCAGCAGCCAAGATCGCGGGGGAAATTCACCCCTCCACTTT.

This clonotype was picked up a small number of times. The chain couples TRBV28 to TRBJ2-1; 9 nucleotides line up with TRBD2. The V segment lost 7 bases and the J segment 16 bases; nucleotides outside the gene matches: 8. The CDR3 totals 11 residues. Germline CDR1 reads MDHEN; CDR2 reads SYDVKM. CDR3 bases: TGTGCCAGCAAATCCTGGACTAGCGTTTTCTTC. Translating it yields CASKSWTSVFF.

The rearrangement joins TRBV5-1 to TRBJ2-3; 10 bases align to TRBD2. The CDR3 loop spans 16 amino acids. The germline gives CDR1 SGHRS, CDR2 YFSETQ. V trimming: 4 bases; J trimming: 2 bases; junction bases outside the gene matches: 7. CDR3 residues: CASSPGTSDLTDTQYF. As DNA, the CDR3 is TGCGCCAGCAGCCCGGGGACTAGCGACCTCACAGATACGCAGTATTTT.

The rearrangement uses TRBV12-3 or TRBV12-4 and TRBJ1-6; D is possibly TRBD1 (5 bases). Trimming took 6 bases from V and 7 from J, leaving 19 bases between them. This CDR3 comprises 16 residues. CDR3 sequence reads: CASSLQLGGENSPLHF. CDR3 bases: TGTGCCAGCAGCCTCCAGCTCGGGGGAGAGAATTCACCCCTCCACTTT.

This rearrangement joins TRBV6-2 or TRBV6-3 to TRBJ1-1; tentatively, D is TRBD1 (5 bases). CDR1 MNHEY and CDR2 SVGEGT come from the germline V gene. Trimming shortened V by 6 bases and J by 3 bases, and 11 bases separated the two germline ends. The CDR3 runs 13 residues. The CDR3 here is CASRWGLDTEAFF. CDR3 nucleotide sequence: TGTGCCAGCAGGTGGGGACTGGACACTGAAGCTTTCTTT.

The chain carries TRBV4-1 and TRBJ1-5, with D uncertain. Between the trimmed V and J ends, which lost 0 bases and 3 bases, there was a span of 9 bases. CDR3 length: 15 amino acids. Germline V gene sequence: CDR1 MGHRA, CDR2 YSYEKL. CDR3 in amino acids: CASSQEETLNQPQHF. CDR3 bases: TGCGCCAGCAGCCAAGAGGAGACACTCAATCAGCCCCAGCATTTT.

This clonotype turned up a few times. The CDR3 region has the DNA TGCAGTGCTAGAGATTGGGGCAGGGGGCCGCCAACTAATGAAAAACTGTTTTTT. It specifies CSARDWGRGPPTNEKLFF. This chain connects TRBV20-1 to TRBJ1-4; 8 bases align to TRBD1. Germline lookup yields CDR1 DFQATT and CDR2 SNEGSKA (reference sequence). This CDR3 is built from 18 residues. V lost 0 bases and J lost 0; bases outside the gene matches: 9.

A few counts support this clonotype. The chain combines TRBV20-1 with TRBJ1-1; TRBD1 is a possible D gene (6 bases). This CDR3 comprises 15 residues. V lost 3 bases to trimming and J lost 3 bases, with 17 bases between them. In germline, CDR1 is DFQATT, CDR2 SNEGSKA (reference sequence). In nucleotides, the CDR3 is TGCAGTGCTAGGTCTTACAGGGCGAGAGACACTGAAGCTTTCTTT. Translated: CSARSYRARDTEAFF.

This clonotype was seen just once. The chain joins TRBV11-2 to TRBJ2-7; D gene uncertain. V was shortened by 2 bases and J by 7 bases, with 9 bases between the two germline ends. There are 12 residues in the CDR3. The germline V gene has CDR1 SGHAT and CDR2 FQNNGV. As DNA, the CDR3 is TGTGCCAGCAGCTTACCGTTGGGGGAGCAGTACTTC. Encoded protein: CASSLPLGEQYF.

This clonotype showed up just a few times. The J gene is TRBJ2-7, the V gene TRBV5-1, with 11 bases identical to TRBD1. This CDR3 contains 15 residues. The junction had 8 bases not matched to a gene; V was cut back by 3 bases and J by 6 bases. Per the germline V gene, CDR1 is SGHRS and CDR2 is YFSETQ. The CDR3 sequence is CASSSTGTGGGEQYF. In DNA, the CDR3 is TGCGCCAGCAGCTCAACAGGGACAGGGGGTGGCGAGCAGTACTTC.

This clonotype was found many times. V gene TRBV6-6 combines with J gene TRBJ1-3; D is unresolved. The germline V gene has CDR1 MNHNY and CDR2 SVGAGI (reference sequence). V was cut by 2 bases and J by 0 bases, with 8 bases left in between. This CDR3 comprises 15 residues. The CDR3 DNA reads TGTGCCAGCAGTTACCCATCGACCTCTGGAAACACCATATATTTT. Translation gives CASSYPSTSGNTIYF.

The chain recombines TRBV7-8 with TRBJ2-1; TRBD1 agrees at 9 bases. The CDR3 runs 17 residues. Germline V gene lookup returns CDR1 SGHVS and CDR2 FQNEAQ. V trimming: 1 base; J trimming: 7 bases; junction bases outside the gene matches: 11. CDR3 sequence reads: CASSLGRTGAIGNEQFF. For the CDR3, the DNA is TGTGCCAGCAGCTTAGGGCGGACAGGGGCGATTGGGAATGAGCAGTTCTTC.

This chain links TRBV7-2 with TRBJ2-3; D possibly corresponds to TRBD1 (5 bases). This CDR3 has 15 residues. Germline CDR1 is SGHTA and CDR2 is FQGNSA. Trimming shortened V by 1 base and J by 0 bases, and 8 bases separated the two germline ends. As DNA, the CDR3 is TGTGCCAGCAGCTTAGGACAGATTAGCACAGATACGCAGTATTTT. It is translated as CASSLGQISTDTQYF.

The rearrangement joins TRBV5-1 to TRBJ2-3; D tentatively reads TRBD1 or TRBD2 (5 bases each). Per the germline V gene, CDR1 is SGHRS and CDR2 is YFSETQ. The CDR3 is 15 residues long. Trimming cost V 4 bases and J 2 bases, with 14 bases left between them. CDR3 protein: CASSVAGTPTDTQYF. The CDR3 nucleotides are TGCGCCAGCAGCGTCGCCGGGACCCCCACAGATACGCAGTATTTT.

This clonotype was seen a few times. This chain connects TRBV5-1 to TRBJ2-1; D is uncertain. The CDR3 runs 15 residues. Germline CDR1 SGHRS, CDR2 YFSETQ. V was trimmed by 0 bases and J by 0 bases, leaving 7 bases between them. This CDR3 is CASSLDLSSYNEQFF. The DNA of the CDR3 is TGCGCCAGCAGCTTGGACCTCAGCTCCTACAATGAGCAGTTCTTC.

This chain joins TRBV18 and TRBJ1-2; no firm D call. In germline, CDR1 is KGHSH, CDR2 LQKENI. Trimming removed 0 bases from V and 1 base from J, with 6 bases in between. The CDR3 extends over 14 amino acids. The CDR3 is CASSPPSNNYGYTF. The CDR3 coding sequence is TGTGCCAGCTCACCACCGTCGAATAACTATGGCTACACCTTC.

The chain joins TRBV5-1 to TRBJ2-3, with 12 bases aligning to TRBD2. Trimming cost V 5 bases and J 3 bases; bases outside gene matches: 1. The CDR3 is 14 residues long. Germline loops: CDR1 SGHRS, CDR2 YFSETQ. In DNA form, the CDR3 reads TGCGCCAGCAGGGGGACTAGCGGGACAGATACGCAGTATTTT. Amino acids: CASRGTSGTDTQYF.

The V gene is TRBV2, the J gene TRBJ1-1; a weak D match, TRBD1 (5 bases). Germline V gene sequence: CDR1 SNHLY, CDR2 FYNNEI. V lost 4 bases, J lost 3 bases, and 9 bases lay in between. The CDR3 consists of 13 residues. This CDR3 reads CASSGGGDTEAFF. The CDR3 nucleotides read TGTGCCAGCAGTGGGGGAGGGGACACTGAAGCTTTCTTT.